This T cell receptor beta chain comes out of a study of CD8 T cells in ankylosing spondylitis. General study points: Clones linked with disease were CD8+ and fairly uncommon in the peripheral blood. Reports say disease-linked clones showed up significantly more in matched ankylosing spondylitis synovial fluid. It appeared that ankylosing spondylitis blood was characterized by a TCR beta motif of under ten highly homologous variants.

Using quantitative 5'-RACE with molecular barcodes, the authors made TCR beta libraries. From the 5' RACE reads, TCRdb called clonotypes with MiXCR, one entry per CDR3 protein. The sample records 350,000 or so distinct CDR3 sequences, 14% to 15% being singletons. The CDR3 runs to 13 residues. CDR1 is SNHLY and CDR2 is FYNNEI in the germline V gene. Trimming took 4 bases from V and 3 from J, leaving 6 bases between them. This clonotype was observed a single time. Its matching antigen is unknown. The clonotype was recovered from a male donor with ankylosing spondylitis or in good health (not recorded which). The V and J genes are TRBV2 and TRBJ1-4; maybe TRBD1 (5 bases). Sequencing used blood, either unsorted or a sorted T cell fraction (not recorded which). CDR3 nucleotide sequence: TGTGCCAGCAGTGGACAGTCTAATGAAAAACTGTTTTTT. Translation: CASSGQSNEKLFF.